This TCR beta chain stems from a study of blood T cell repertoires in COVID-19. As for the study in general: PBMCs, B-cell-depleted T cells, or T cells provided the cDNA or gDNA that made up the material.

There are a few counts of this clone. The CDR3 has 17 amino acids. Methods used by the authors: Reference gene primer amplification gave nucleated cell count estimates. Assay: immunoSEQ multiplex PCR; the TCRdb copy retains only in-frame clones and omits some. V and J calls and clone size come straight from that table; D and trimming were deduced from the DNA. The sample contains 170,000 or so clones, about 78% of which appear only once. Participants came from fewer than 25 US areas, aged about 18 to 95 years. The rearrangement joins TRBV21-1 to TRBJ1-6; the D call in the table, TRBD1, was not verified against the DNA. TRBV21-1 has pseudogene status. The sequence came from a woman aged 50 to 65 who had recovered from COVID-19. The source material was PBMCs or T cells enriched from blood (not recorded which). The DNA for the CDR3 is TGTGCCAGCAGCACAAGGGGCAGCAGCTCCTATAATTCACCCCTCCACTTT. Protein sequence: CASSTRGSSSYNSPLHF.